The 8 T cell receptor beta chains below all came from one sample that was sequenced in a study of a mutant IDH1 vaccine in newly diagnosed glioma. The antigens for these receptors are not known. Repertoires were generated with immunoSEQ multiplex PCR, while TCRdb's copy carries only in-frame clones and drops some. Of about 67,000 clones listed, over 80% are singletons. The time point here: week 47, end of study. Vaccinated patients received 300 ug of mutant IDH1 20-mer peptide per dose, with topical imiquimod. The source was PBMCs, collected from a glioma patient whose treatment included an IDH1 peptide vaccine. The receptors come from a man aged 30 to 39 with glioma.

This clone was seen only once. Other DNA sequences from this sample encode an identical CDR3 as well. V is TRBV7-9 and J is TRBJ1-2; the D is unclear. There are 13 residues in the CDR3. The V gene's germline CDR1 is SEHNR and CDR2 FQNEAQ (reference sequence). V lost 1 base to trimming and J lost 2 bases, with 5 bases between them. CDR3 bases: TGTGCCAGCAGCTTAGGTCAGAACTATGGCTACACCTTC. Translating gives CASSLGQNYGYTF.

The genes are TRBV4-1 and TRBJ2-3; no definite D call. The CDR3 length is 14 residues. Germline CDR1 and CDR2: MGHRA and YSYEKL. The V and J ends lost 0 bases and 3 bases respectively, with 7 bases between them. CDR3 DNA sequence: TGCGCCAGCAGCCAAGATCACCCAACAGATACGCAGTATTTT. This translates into CASSQDHPTDTQYF.

The chain has TRBV19 and TRBJ1-5; no clear D. The CDR3 is 16 residues long. CDR1 LNHDA and CDR2 SQIVND come from the germline V gene (reference sequence). V was trimmed by 1 base and J by 2 bases, leaving 12 bases between them. The CDR3: CASSIVGRLGNQPQHF. CDR3 in DNA: TGTGCCAGTAGTATAGTAGGAAGATTGGGCAATCAGCCCCAGCATTTT.

The chain couples TRBV9 to TRBJ1-3; 8 bases match TRBD1. J was trimmed by 4 bases and V by 7 bases; bases with no gene match: 7. This CDR3 has 14 amino acids. Looked up from germline, CDR1 is SGDLS and CDR2 is YYNGEE. CDR3 sequence reads: CASGQGFGGNTIYF. Written as DNA, the CDR3 is TGTGCCAGCGGACAGGGATTCGGAGGAAACACCATATATTTT.

The chain has TRBV18 and TRBJ2-5; 9 positions agree with TRBD1. Germline CDR1 KGHSH, CDR2 LQKENI. V lost 3 bases to trimming and J lost 2 bases; unmatched junction nucleotides: 10. This CDR3 is 17 amino acids long. CDR3 sequence: CASSPKRDRDIQETQYF. CDR3 in DNA: TGTGCCAGCTCACCCAAAAGGGACAGGGATATTCAAGAGACCCAGTACTTC.

This clone was counted a few times. This chain uses TRBV2 with TRBJ1-5; D might be TRBD1 (6 bases). The germline V and J ends were trimmed by 11 bases and 3 bases, with 14 bases remaining between them. This CDR3 has 13 amino acids. Germline V lookup: CDR1 SNHLY, CDR2 FYNNEI. For the CDR3, the DNA is TGTGCCGCCCGGGGGCGAGTCAATCAGCCCCAGCATTTT. This codes for CAARGRVNQPQHF.

This clone was seen a single time. This chain links TRBV5-5 with TRBJ1-3; no reliable D call. Germline V gene lookup returns CDR1 SGHKS and CDR2 YYEKEE (reference sequence). V was clipped by 2 bases and J by 4 bases, with 4 bases between them. The CDR3 has 12 amino acids. The CDR3 is CASSFQGNTIYF. DNA of the CDR3: TGTGCCAGCAGCTTCCAAGGAAACACCATATATTTT.

This clone was picked up one time. The CDR3 region has the DNA TGTGCCAGCAGCTTAGTCACCAACTATAATTCACCCCTCCACTTT. Amino acid sequence: CASSLVTNYNSPLHF. The J gene is TRBJ1-6, the V gene TRBV11-2, with D hard to call. Germline loops: CDR1 SGHAT, CDR2 FQNNGV. V lost 1 base to trimming and J lost 3 bases, with 7 bases between them. The CDR3 has 15 amino acids.